The rows below give T cell receptor beta chains drawn from one sample of a study of blood T cells in healthy people across ages. TCRdb reprocessed the 5' RACE reads via MiXCR and lists one record per CDR3 protein. The table shows approximately 800,000 distinct CDR3 sequences, with 53% occurring only once. Sequenced material: blood. These receptors originate from a man older than 75 in good health. Each CDR3 is given with its conserved first and last residue. Fields, in order: J gene, D gene, V gene, clone size, CDR3 protein, CDR3 DNA. A D gene is named only where the DNA matches it firmly. Only some rows state a clone size, as once, few, many or a class for expanded clones.

TRBJ2-4,NA,TRBV20-1,NA,CSAKRVDIQYF,TGCAGTGCTAAACGGGTGGACATTCAGTACTTC
TRBJ2-3,TRBD2,TRBV11-1,NA,CASSSGGRLGTDTQYF,TGTGCCAGCAGCTCGGGGGGGCGTCTCGGCACAGATACGCAGTATTTT
TRBJ2-3,TRBD2,TRBV10-3,NA,CAISEPQRGRDTQYF,TGTGCCATCAGTGAGCCCCAGCGGGGGAGGGATACGCAGTATTTT
TRBJ2-1,NA,TRBV3-1,NA,CASSQGPIEQFF,TGTGCCAGCAGCCAAGGGCCGATTGAGCAGTTCTTC
TRBJ2-7,TRBD2,TRBV6-6,few,CASSSQGLADYEQYF,TGTGCCAGCAGTTCCCAGGGACTAGCGGACTACGAGCAGTACTTC
TRBJ2-7,NA,TRBV7-9,NA,CASSLRGDGISQYF,TGTGCCAGCAGCTTAAGGGGGGACGGCATATCTCAGTACTTC
TRBJ2-5,TRBD1,TRBV20-1,NA,CSAVSTGQGYGTQYF,TGCAGTGCCGTAAGCACTGGACAGGGATATGGGACCCAGTACTTC
TRBJ1-2,NA,TRBV28,NA,CASSLDTRTGYTF,TGTGCCAGCAGTTTAGATACACGGACCGGCTACACCTTC
TRBJ1-2,TRBD1,TRBV7-2,NA,CASSPSPLRDRGRGGYTF,TGTGCCAGCAGCCCATCACCTCTCCGGGACAGGGGGCGGGGTGGCTACACCTTC
TRBJ2-5,NA,TRBV24-1,NA,CATSDPAGWEETQYF,TGTGCCACCAGTGATCCGGCAGGGTGGGAAGAGACCCAGTACTTC
TRBJ1-1,NA,TRBV2,NA,CASSTDVNTEAFF,TGTGCCAGCAGTACGGACGTAAACACTGAAGCTTTCTTT
TRBJ2-7,NA,TRBV11-2,few,CASSWVTGPPYEQYF,TGTGCCAGCAGCTGGGTAACGGGACCTCCTTACGAGCAGTACTTC
TRBJ1-6,NA,TRBV6-1,NA,CASSEKGASSYNSPLHF,TGTGCCAGCAGTGAAAAGGGAGCGAGCTCCTATAATTCACCCCTCCACTTT
TRBJ2-7,TRBD2,TRBV4-2,NA,CASSRGTSGQSYEQYF,TGTGCCAGCAGCCGTGGGACTAGCGGGCAGTCCTACGAGCAGTACTTC
TRBJ2-7,TRBD2,TRBV7-2,NA,CASSLRSGRALYNEQYF,TGTGCCAGCAGCTTGCGTAGCGGGAGGGCCCTCTACAATGAGCAGTACTTC
TRBJ1-3,NA,TRBV5-1,NA,CASSLAGGIGGNTIYF,TGCGCCAGCAGCTTGGCGGGCGGGATAGGAGGAAACACCATATATTTT
TRBJ2-5,TRBD2,TRBV5-1,once,CASSSGTSGAAETQYF,TGCGCCAGCAGCTCTGGGACTAGCGGCGCCGCGGAGACCCAGTACTTC
TRBJ2-1,NA,TRBV11-2,NA,CASSLDLPGEQFF,TGTGCCAGCAGCTTAGATTTGCCCGGCGAGCAGTTCTTC
TRBJ2-7,TRBD2,TRBV20-1,NA,CSAASPSGSIYNEQYF,TGCAGTGCCGCATCCCCTAGCGGGAGTATCTACAATGAGCAGTACTTC
TRBJ2-1,NA,TRBV7-2,few,CASSLNAGLGFF,TGTGCCAGCAGCTTAAACGCGGGGCTGGGGTTCTTC
TRBJ2-7,TRBD2,TRBV20-1,many,CSASVIEREFPEQYF,TGCAGTGCTAGCGTGATTGAGCGGGAGTTCCCCGAGCAGTACTTC
TRBJ2-1,NA,TRBV20-1,few,CSASGTFNDEQFF,TGCAGTGCTAGTGGGACATTCAATGATGAGCAGTTCTTC
TRBJ2-1,TRBD2,TRBV14,NA,CASSQDWAGGYYNEQFF,TGTGCCAGCAGCCAAGATTGGGCGGGAGGGTACTACAATGAGCAGTTCTTC
TRBJ2-7,NA,TRBV28,NA,CASTPLWDKEYEQYF,TGTGCCAGCACACCACTTTGGGACAAGGAATACGAGCAGTACTTC
TRBJ1-2,NA,TRBV29-1,few,CSVGTVLNYGYTF,TGCAGCGTTGGGACAGTCCTTAACTATGGCTACACCTTC
TRBJ2-7,TRBD2,TRBV2,NA,CAILTPGQGTSGNSYEQYF,TGTGCCATCTTGACACCGGGACAGGGGACTAGCGGGAACTCCTACGAGCAGTACTTC
TRBJ2-7,TRBD1,TRBV11-2,few,CASSWDRGSGEQYF,TGTGCCAGCAGCTGGGACAGGGGGAGTGGAGAGCAGTACTTC
TRBJ2-1,TRBD1,TRBV4-1,NA,CASSRGQATKFF,TGCGCCAGCAGCCGTGGACAGGCGACGAAGTTCTTC
TRBJ2-7,NA,TRBV5-6,NA,CASSLRGQLYEQYF,TGTGCCAGCAGCTTGCGTGGCCAGCTCTACGAGCAGTACTTC
TRBJ2-5,NA,TRBV6-1,NA,CASSVWRETQYF,TGTGCCAGCAGTGTATGGCGGGAGACCCAGTACTTC
TRBJ2-1,TRBD1,TRBV5-1,NA,CASSSRPGTGMNEQFF,TGCGCCAGCAGCTCTAGACCCGGGACAGGGATGAATGAGCAGTTCTTC